These T cell receptor beta chains were read from a single sample in a study of a mutant IDH1 vaccine in newly diagnosed glioma. Using immunoSEQ multiplex PCR, the repertoire was profiled, and TCRdb retains in-frame clones only, with some absent. The table lists around 53,000 clones, roughly three quarters of them singletons. No antigen is known for these receptors. Here the sequenced sample was PBMCs, taken from a glioma patient whose treatment included an IDH1 peptide vaccine. The receptor source for this set is a man aged 35-49 years with glioma. Each CDR3 is given with its conserved first and last residue. The order of the fields is V gene, D gene, J gene, clone size, CDR3 DNA, CDR3 protein. The D gene is left open where the match is weak. Clone size is not always given. Where it is, it says once, few, many or a class for expanded clones.

TRBV20-1,NA,TRBJ2-7,few,TGCAGTGCTAGGAGTACTTACGAGCAGTACTTC,CSARSTYEQYF
TRBV7-8,NA,TRBJ1-6,few,TGTGCCAGCAGCCTTATTACAGGGTTGGAGGGGTCACCCCTCCACTTT,CASSLITGLEGSPLHF
TRBV6-5,TRBD2,TRBJ2-7,NA,TGTGCCAGCAGTTACGCGCGGGGGATCTACGAGCAGTACTTC,CASSYARGIYEQYF
TRBV2,NA,TRBJ2-2,NA,TGTGCCAGCAGTGACGAGGGCCTCGTTGGCGGGGAGCTGTTTTTT,CASSDEGLVGGELFF
TRBV5-1,TRBD1,TRBJ1-1,NA,TGCGCCAGCAGCAACGGACAGGCTAACACTGAAGCTTTCTTT,CASSNGQANTEAFF
TRBV2,TRBD1,TRBJ1-2,NA,TGTGCCAGCAGCGGGACAGCAGCTAACTATGGCTACACCTTC,CASSGTAANYGYTF
TRBV30,TRBD1,TRBJ1-1,NA,TGTGCCTGGAGCGCCCAGGGGGGAGTGGGCACTGAAGCTTTCTTT,CAWSAQGGVGTEAFF
TRBV4-1,NA,TRBJ2-7,few,TGCGCCAGCAGCCAAGATTCGGCCTCCTACGAGCAGTACTTC,CASSQDSASYEQYF
TRBV29-1,TRBD1,TRBJ2-3,once,TGCAGCGTTGAACTCGGTCCCCGGGACAGGGGGCTTGCAGATACGCAGTATTTT,CSVELGPRDRGLADTQYF
TRBV5-1,NA,TRBJ2-5,NA,TGCGCCAGCGGCAGGACGGGAGAGACCCAGTACTTC,CASGRTGETQYF
TRBV2,TRBD1,TRBJ1-6,NA,TGTGCCAGGACTACAGGGGTAGGGAATTCACCCCTCCACTTT,CARTTGVGNSPLHF
TRBV30,NA,TRBJ2-3,NA,TGTGCCTGGAGTGTTGGACAGCCCACAGATACGCAGTATTTT,CAWSVGQPTDTQYF
TRBV12-5,NA,TRBJ1-2,NA,TGTGCTAGTGGCCGGCCACCCCTTTATGGCTACACCTTC,CASGRPPLYGYTF
TRBV6-5,TRBD1,TRBJ1-6,NA,TGTGCCAGCAGGGGACAGGGGGCCGGCAATTCACCCCTCCACTTT,CASRGQGAGNSPLHF
TRBV5-5,NA,TRBJ2-5,NA,TGTGCCAGCAGCTTGGAGGCTTTTCCCCAGGGGAAAGAGACCCAGTACTTC,CASSLEAFPQGKETQYF
TRBV27,NA,TRBJ2-7,NA,TGTGCCAGCAGTGCAGTCGGGGGCTTATCCTACGAGCAGTACTTC,CASSAVGGLSYEQYF
TRBV21-1,NA,TRBJ2-7,NA,TGTGCCAGCAGCAAACGGGGGGACAGAGGGGCCCCTAACTACGAGCAGTACTTC,CASSKRGDRGAPNYEQYF
TRBV4-1,NA,TRBJ1-1,NA,TGCGCCAGCAGCCCACAGATTATGAACACTGAAGCTTTCTTT,CASSPQIMNTEAFF
TRBV4-1,TRBD1,TRBJ1-2,NA,TGCGCCAGCAGCCAAGATCCCGACAGGGACTATGGCTACACCTTC,CASSQDPDRDYGYTF
TRBV5-1,NA,TRBJ2-1,NA,TGCGCCAGCAGCCCCCCGGGACAGCGGGCCGTAACCTACAATGAGCAGTTCTTC,CASSPPGQRAVTYNEQFF
TRBV30,NA,TRBJ2-1,NA,TGTGCCTGGAGTGGCCAGCTAAACTACAATGAGCAGTTCTTC,CAWSGQLNYNEQFF
TRBV2,TRBD1,TRBJ1-1,NA,TGTGCCAGCAGGGGACAGGGTCCCACTGAAGCTTTCTTT,CASRGQGPTEAFF
TRBV5-6,TRBD2,TRBJ2-3,NA,TGTGCCAGCAGCTTGGTAGCGGGGGGGACAGATACGCAGTATTTT,CASSLVAGGTDTQYF
TRBV13,TRBD2,TRBJ2-7,NA,TGTGCCAGCAGCGCGGGACTAGCGGGGGGATATTCCTCCTACGAGCAGTACTTC,CASSAGLAGGYSSYEQYF
TRBV13,NA,TRBJ1-1,few,TGTGCCAGCAGCTTAAGTCGTGACACTGAAGCTTTCTTT,CASSLSRDTEAFF
TRBV2,NA,TRBJ1-2,once,TGTGCCGGAGGACGACAGCGAGACTATGGCTACACCTTC,CAGGRQRDYGYTF
TRBV4-1,NA,TRBJ2-7,NA,TGCGCCAGCAAAGGGCGTCACTCGAGGGCCTACGAGCAGTACTTC,CASKGRHSRAYEQYF
TRBV5-4,NA,TRBJ2-2,NA,TGTGCCAGCAGCCCACACACCGGGGAGCTGTTTTTT,CASSPHTGELFF